This T cell receptor (beta chain) was profiled in a study of T cell responses to AZD1222 COVID-19 vaccine. Whole-study results and caveats: Reports indicate that nearly half of spike-specific TCRs are directed at unmutated variant regions.

Concerning this clone itself: Its cognate antigen is unknown.

The assay was immunoSEQ multiplex PCR, and TCRdb's table has in-frame clones only and misses some. The table shows some 97,000 clones, with around nine tenths occurring only once. The CDR3 runs to 14 residues. The germline CDR1 and CDR2 sequences are SGHRS and YFSETQ. With 0 bases removed from V and 4 bases from J, the gap between germline ends came to 10 bases. The TCR originated in an adult in good health. The chain recombines TRBV5-1 with TRBJ1-1; D ambiguous. The material was peripheral blood, obtained on day 0 of AZD1222 vaccination. CDR3 loop: CASSLGERATEAFF. The DNA for the CDR3 is TGCGCCAGCAGCTTGGGGGAAAGAGCCACTGAAGCTTTCTTT.